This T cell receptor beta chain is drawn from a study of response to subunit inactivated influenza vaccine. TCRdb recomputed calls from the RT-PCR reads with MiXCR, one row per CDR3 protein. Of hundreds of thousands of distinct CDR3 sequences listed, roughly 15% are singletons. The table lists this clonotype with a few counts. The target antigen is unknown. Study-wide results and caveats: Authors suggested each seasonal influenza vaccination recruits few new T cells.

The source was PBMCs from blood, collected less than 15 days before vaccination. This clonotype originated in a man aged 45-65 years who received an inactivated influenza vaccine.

The CDR3 DNA sequence: TGTGCCAGCAGTCTCTCCGGGACTATAGGGGAGCAGTACTTC. Protein sequence: CASSLSGTIGEQYF. The chain uses TRBV12-3 or TRBV12-4 and TRBJ2-7; TRBD2 matches at 7 bases. The CDR3 extends over 14 amino acids. V gave up 5 bases and J gave up 7 bases; unmatched junction bases: 11.